One and the same sample provided the 30 T cell receptor beta chains below, sequenced in a study of vaccination and CD4 T cells after COVID-19. Cultured CD4+ T-cell DNA underwent Oncomine TCR Beta short-read sequencing. TCRdb re-analysed the PCR reads in MiXCR, keeping a single row per CDR3 protein. The sample consists of 11,000 to 15,000 distinct CDR3 sequences, roughly 50% of them appearing once. The antigens for these receptors are not known. The treatment was: approximately nine-day PBMC culture with coronavirus spike peptide pools or control peptides (ViraFEST assay). The sequencing used CD4+ T cells from blood, cultured in vitro, collected before SARS-CoV-2 vaccination. The receptors come from a human donor who had recovered from COVID-19.

V usage is TRBV11-2 and J usage is TRBJ2-1; D call uncertain. The germline CDR1 and CDR2 sequences are SGHAT and FQNNGV. Deletions cut 5 bases from V and 3 bases from J, with 17 bases between. This CDR3 region has 16 residues. CDR3 protein: CASSTPAGGNYNEQFF. The CDR3 region has the DNA TGTGCCAGCAGCACCCCTGCCGGCGGAAACTACAATGAGCAGTTCTTC. The full variable domain, its missing parts supplied by reference TRBV11-2 and TRBJ2-1, is EAGVAQSPRYKIIEKRQSVAFWCNPISGHATLYWYQQILGQGPKLLIQFQNNGVVDDSQLPKDRFSAERLKGVDSTLKIQPAKLEDSAVYLCASSTPAGGNYNEQFFGPGTRLTVL.

V usage is TRBV6-5 and J usage is TRBJ2-5, with a tentative D call TRBD2 (6 bases). V was shortened by 4 bases and J by 1 base, with 13 bases between the two germline ends. The CDR3 totals 15 residues. Per the germline V gene, CDR1 is MNHEY and CDR2 is SVGAGI. DNA of the CDR3: TGTGCCAGCAGTTGGAGGGCTAGCAGCCAAGAGACCCAGTACTTC. It yields the protein CASSWRASSQETQYF.

The genes are TRBV12-3 or TRBV12-4 and TRBJ1-2, with D unclear. This CDR3 spans 15 amino acids. V was clipped by 6 bases and J by 0 bases, with 14 bases between them. CDR3 sequence reads: CASSLEVGANYGYTF. DNA of the CDR3: TGTGCCAGCAGCCTCGAAGTGGGTGCTAACTATGGCTACACCTTC.

The chain is built from TRBV6-1 and TRBJ1-6; D is perhaps TRBD1 (6 bases). The ends were cut back, 6 bases at V and 5 bases at J, with 14 bases in the middle. CDR1 and CDR2 from the germline V gene are MNHNS and SASEGT. There are 15 residues in the CDR3. The CDR3 region is CASSPGGYNNSPLHF. CDR3 DNA sequence: TGTGCCAGCAGCCCCGGGGGCTACAATAATTCACCCCTCCACTTT.

This clonotype occurred a few times. J is TRBJ1-1 and V is TRBV20-1; D might be TRBD1 (6 bases). The CDR3 loop spans 16 amino acids. Germline V gives CDR1 DFQATT, CDR2 SNEGSKA (reference sequence). Between the trimmed V and J ends, which lost 1 base and 1 base, there was a span of 16 bases. The CDR3 spells CSARALQGHANTEAFF. CDR3 in DNA: TGCAGTGCTAGAGCTCTCCAGGGACACGCGAACACTGAAGCTTTCTTT.

The CDR3 loop is CASSQVVRVDTQYF. The CDR3 bases are TGTGCCAGCAGCCAAGTAGTCCGGGTAGATACGCAGTATTTT. The chain carries TRBV4-2 and TRBJ2-3; D call uncertain. The germline gives CDR1 LGHNA, CDR2 YNFKEQ. The V end lost 1 base, the J end lost 5 bases, and 10 bases lay between the germline ends. This CDR3 has 14 amino acids.

The chain uses TRBV24-1 and TRBJ2-4; 11 bases agree with TRBD2. Per the germline V gene, CDR1 is KGHDR and CDR2 is SFDVKD. The ends lost 7 bases at V and 0 bases at J; junction bases unmatched: 13. The CDR3 runs 19 residues. The CDR3 is CATRVTTSGKVLAKNIQYF. CDR3 sequence (DNA): TGTGCCACCAGGGTTACGACTAGCGGGAAGGTACTAGCCAAAAACATTCAGTACTTC.

This rearrangement joins TRBV20-1 to TRBJ2-3, with TRBD1 matching over 8 bases. The germline V gene has CDR1 DFQATT and CDR2 SNEGSKA (reference sequence). Trimming took 6 bases from V and 0 from J; bases not matched to a gene: 8. The CDR3 is made up of 15 amino acids. CDR3: CSATRTGTSTDTQYF. DNA for the CDR3: TGCAGTGCCACACGGACAGGGACTAGCACAGATACGCAGTATTTT.

V and J are TRBV28 and TRBJ1-1; 7 nucleotides match TRBD1. The CDR3 has 14 residues. Trimming removed 2 bases from V and 4 bases from J; junction bases left unmatched: 4. The germline gives CDR1 MDHEN, CDR2 SYDVKM. The CDR3 nucleotides are TGTGCCAGCAGTTTACAGGGGGAGGTCACTGAAGCTTTCTTT. The encoded protein is CASSLQGEVTEAFF.

As regards this clonotype: Its ends do not fully match the called genes, so a read error is possible. The rearrangement joins TRBV12-3 or TRBV12-4 to TRBJ2-7; D remains ambiguous. The CDR3 covers 14 residues. The CDR3 protein is CTSSRSRVGYEQYF. As DNA, the CDR3 is TGTACCAGCAGCCGGTCTAGAGTTGGGTACGAGCAGTACTTC.

This sequence joins TRBV28 and TRBJ2-7; no clear D gene. Looked up from germline, CDR1 is MDHEN and CDR2 is SYDVKM. V lost 1 base and J 4 bases, leaving 14 bases between the germline ends. CDR3 length: 15 residues. The CDR3 coding sequence is TGTGCCAGCAGTTTATTAGGGCGTCGGGCTTACGAGCAGTACTTC. This sequence encodes CASSLLGRRAYEQYF.

This clonotype was counted a few times. The V gene is TRBV7-8, the J gene TRBJ1-5; D is unclear. V lost 5 bases and J 3 bases, leaving 14 bases between the germline ends. From germline, CDR1 is SGHVS and CDR2 FQNEAQ. CDR3 size: 15 residues. This CDR3 reads CASSLEQLSNQPQHF. CDR3 DNA: TGTGCCAGCAGCCTAGAACAGCTATCCAATCAGCCCCAGCATTTT.

The chain uses TRBV14 and TRBJ2-3; D call uncertain. The CDR3 is made up of 15 amino acids. The V end lost 2 bases, the J end lost 9 bases, and 18 bases lay between the germline ends. From germline, CDR1 is SGHDN and CDR2 FVKESK. CDR3 sequence reads: CASSQNGGAGGTQYF. As DNA, the CDR3 is TGTGCCAGCAGCCAAAATGGCGGCGCCGGTGGGACGCAGTATTTT. The whole variable domain, remainder taken from reference TRBV14 and TRBJ2-3, is EAGVTQFPSHSVIEKGQTVTLRCDPISGHDNLYWYRRVMGKEIKFLLHFVKESKQDESGMPNNRFLAERTGGTYSTLKVQPAELEDSGVYFCASSQNGGAGGTQYFGPGTRLTVL.

This chain connects TRBV6-5 to TRBJ2-7; 11 positions agree with TRBD1. The germline V gene has CDR1 MNHEY and CDR2 SVGAGI. V shed 1 base and J 3 bases; nucleotides not matched to a gene: 8. The CDR3 is 17 residues long. As DNA, the CDR3 is TGTGCCAGCAGTTACTACCCACCGGGACAGGGGGACTACGAGCAGTACTTC. It specifies CASSYYPPGQGDYEQYF.

The chain couples TRBV18 to TRBJ1-5; 8 bases map to TRBD1. The CDR3 loop spans 15 amino acids. Germline CDR1 KGHSH, CDR2 LQKENI. V shed 5 bases and J 1 base; nucleotides not matched to a gene: 4. The CDR3: CASSDRGPSNQPQHF. The DNA of the CDR3 is TGTGCCAGCTCAGACAGGGGTCCGAGCAATCAGCCCCAGCATTTT.

This chain connects TRBV20-1 to TRBJ2-1; the match to TRBD2 covers 7 bases. This CDR3 contains 14 residues. With V trimmed by 6 bases and J by 4 bases, 9 bases remained unmatched. Germline assignment: CDR1 DFQATT and CDR2 SNEGSKA (reference sequence). The CDR3 here is CSASSGGGYNEQFF. CDR3 sequence (DNA): TGCAGTGCCAGTTCCGGGGGAGGGTACAATGAGCAGTTCTTC.

The rearrangement links TRBV20-1 to TRBJ1-5; 8 nucleotides agree with TRBD1. CDR1 and CDR2 (germline): DFQATT, SNEGSKA (reference sequence). V gave up 6 bases and J gave up 7 bases; unmatched junction bases: 11. The CDR3 extends over 14 amino acids. In DNA form, the CDR3 reads TGCAGTGCAACTGGACAGGGTAGGGCCCAGCCCCAGCATTTT. Protein sequence: CSATGQGRAQPQHF.

Written as DNA, the CDR3 is TGTGCCAGTAGTATTTCTAGCGGGACCTCGGGCGGGACCCAGTACTTC. Its translation: CASSISSGTSGGTQYF. This chain uses TRBV19 with TRBJ2-5; the match to TRBD2 covers 9 bases. The CDR3 is made up of 16 amino acids. J was trimmed by 7 bases and V by 3 bases; bases with no gene match: 12. Germline loops: CDR1 LNHDA, CDR2 SQIVND (reference sequence).

The J gene is TRBJ2-2, the V gene TRBV10-3; no clear D gene. The germline CDR1 and CDR2 sequences are ENHRY and SYGVKD. This CDR3 is 16 amino acids long. Trimming took 4 bases from V and 5 from J, leaving 17 bases between them. The CDR3: CAISGVVPLTTGELFF. CDR3 nucleotide sequence: TGTGCCATCAGTGGGGTGGTCCCTCTCACAACCGGGGAGCTGTTTTTT.

As for this clonotype: The junction differs from germline at one of its ends, possibly a read error. The chain joins TRBV7-9 to TRBJ2-1; 7 bases map to TRBD2. CDR1 and CDR2 (germline): SEHNR, FQNEAQ (reference sequence). The CDR3 extends over 13 amino acids. This CDR3 reads CASTLSGKVEQFF. The CDR3, as DNA: TGTGCCAGCACCTTAAGCGGGAAAGTTGAGCAGTTCTTC.

This chain joins TRBV20-1 and TRBJ1-2, with no clear D. Germline CDR1 DFQATT, CDR2 SNEGSKA (reference sequence). The V end lost 0 bases, the J end lost 8 bases, and 13 bases lay between the germline ends. This CDR3 spans 13 amino acids. The CDR3 DNA reads as TGCAGTGCTAGAGATCAAAAAGGCCTCGGCTACACCTTC. Protein sequence: CSARDQKGLGYTF.

V and J are TRBV5-1 and TRBJ2-5; 10 bases align to TRBD1. This CDR3 contains 15 residues. Germline assignment: CDR1 SGHRS and CDR2 YFSETQ. J was trimmed by 2 bases and V by 4 bases; bases with no gene match: 5. DNA of the CDR3: TGCGCCAGCAGCCGGGACAGGGGAGAGCAAGAGACCCAGTACTTC. It codes for CASSRDRGEQETQYF.

The chain has TRBV28 and TRBJ2-5; D uncertain. CDR1 is MDHEN and CDR2 is SYDVKM in the germline V gene. There are 14 residues in the CDR3. V gave up 3 bases and J gave up 4 bases, with 12 bases separating them. The CDR3: CASSFAGSGETQYF. In DNA, the CDR3 is TGTGCCAGCAGTTTCGCAGGTTCGGGAGAGACCCAGTACTTC.

The gene calls are TRBV18 and TRBJ2-7, with TRBD1 matching over 10 bases. Germline CDR1 is KGHSH and CDR2 is LQKENI. V lost 4 bases to trimming and J lost 6 bases; unmatched junction nucleotides: 9. The CDR3 extends over 15 amino acids. DNA for the CDR3: TGTGCCAGCTCACTTTCCGGGACAGGGGTACTCGAGCAGTACTTC. Its protein product is CASSLSGTGVLEQYF. Drawing the rest from reference TRBV18 and TRBJ2-7, the complete variable domain is NAGVMQNPRHLVRRRGQEARLRCSPMKGHSHVYWYRQLPEEGLKFMVYLQKENIIDESGMPKERFSAEFPKEGPSILRIQQVVRGDSAAYFCASSLSGTGVLEQYFGPGTRLTVT.

This clonotype was seen more than once but under ten times. The chain has TRBV6-2 or TRBV6-3 and TRBJ1-5; 9 bases map to TRBD1. The V segment lost 2 bases and the J segment 8 bases; nucleotides outside the gene matches: 7. The V gene's germline CDR1 is MNHEY and CDR2 SVGEGT. The CDR3 has 15 residues. CDR3 DNA sequence: TGTGCCAGCAGTTACGAACAGGGGGCCCGGGAGCCCCAGCATTTT. Translation gives CASSYEQGAREPQHF.

This clonotype has just a few counts. The rearrangement uses TRBV20-1 and TRBJ1-1; 9 bases are a match to TRBD1. The CDR3 has 14 residues. The J segment lost 5 bases and the V segment lost 2 bases, leaving 6 bases of the junction unmatched. Per germline, CDR1 DFQATT and CDR2 SNEGSKA (reference sequence). The CDR3 is CSARKTGGGTEAFF. CDR3 bases: TGCAGTGCTAGAAAAACAGGGGGCGGGACTGAAGCTTTCTTT.

The V and J genes are TRBV5-1 and TRBJ2-3; D possibly corresponds to TRBD1 (5 bases). The CDR3 covers 16 residues. V lost 4 bases, J lost 1 base, and 16 bases lay in between. In germline, CDR1 is SGHRS, CDR2 YFSETQ. The CDR3 sequence: CASSPQGGLRTDTQYF. The CDR3 DNA reads TGCGCCAGCAGCCCCCAGGGTGGTCTACGCACAGATACGCAGTATTTT.

This chain connects TRBV7-2 to TRBJ2-3; D gene uncertain. The ends were cut back, 0 bases at V and 5 bases at J, with 6 bases in the middle. Germline CDR1 SGHTA, CDR2 FQGNSA. The CDR3 length is 13 residues. The CDR3 reads CASSLARIDTQYF. The CDR3 nucleotides are TGTGCCAGCAGCTTAGCCCGCATAGATACGCAGTATTTT.

This rearrangement joins TRBV20-1 to TRBJ2-1, with D perhaps being TRBD1 or TRBD2 (6 bases each). With 5 bases removed from V and 0 bases from J, the gap between germline ends came to 17 bases. The CDR3 is made up of 16 amino acids. CDR1 and CDR2 from the germline V gene are DFQATT and SNEGSKA (reference sequence). The CDR3 loop is CSARRNSGASYNEQFF. CDR3 nucleotides: TGCAGTGCTCGCCGTAACTCGGGGGCCTCCTACAATGAGCAGTTCTTC.

This clonotype was picked up a small number of times. The rearrangement joins TRBV19 to TRBJ2-7; 8 nucleotides align to TRBD1. J gave up 3 bases and V 4 bases, and 5 bases lay outside the gene matches. The germline V gene encodes CDR1 LNHDA and CDR2 SQIVND (reference sequence). The CDR3 is 14 amino acids. The CDR3 nucleotides read TGTGCCAGTAGTACCTCCAGGGGGCTCTACGAGCAGTACTTC. Protein product: CASSTSRGLYEQYF.